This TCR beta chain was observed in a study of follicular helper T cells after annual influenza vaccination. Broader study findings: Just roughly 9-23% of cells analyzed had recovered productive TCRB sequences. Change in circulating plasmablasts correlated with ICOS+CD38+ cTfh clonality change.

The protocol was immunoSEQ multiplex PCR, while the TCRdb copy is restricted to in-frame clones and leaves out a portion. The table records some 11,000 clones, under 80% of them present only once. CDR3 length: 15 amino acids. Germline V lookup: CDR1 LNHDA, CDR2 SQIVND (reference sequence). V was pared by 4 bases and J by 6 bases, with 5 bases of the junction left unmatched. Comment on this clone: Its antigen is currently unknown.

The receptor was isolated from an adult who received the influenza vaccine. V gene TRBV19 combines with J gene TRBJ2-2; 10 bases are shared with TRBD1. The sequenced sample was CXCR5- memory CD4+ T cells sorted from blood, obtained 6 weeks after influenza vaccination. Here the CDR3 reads CASSKTGGRAGELFF. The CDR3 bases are TGTGCCAGTAGTAAGACAGGGGGCAGGGCCGGGGAGCTGTTTTTT.